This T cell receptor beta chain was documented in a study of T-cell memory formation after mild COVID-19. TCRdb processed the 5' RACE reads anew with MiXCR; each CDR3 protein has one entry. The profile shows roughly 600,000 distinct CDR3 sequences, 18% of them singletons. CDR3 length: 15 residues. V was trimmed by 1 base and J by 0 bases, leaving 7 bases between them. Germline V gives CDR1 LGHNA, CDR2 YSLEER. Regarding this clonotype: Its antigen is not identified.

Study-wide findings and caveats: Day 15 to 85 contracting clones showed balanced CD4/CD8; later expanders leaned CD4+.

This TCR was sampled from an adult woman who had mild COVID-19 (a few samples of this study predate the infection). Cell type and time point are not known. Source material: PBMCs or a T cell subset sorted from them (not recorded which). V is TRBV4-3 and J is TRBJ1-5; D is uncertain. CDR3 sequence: CASSQGLGSNQPQHF. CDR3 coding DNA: TGCGCCAGCAGCCAAGGTCTTGGTAGCAATCAGCCCCAGCATTTT.